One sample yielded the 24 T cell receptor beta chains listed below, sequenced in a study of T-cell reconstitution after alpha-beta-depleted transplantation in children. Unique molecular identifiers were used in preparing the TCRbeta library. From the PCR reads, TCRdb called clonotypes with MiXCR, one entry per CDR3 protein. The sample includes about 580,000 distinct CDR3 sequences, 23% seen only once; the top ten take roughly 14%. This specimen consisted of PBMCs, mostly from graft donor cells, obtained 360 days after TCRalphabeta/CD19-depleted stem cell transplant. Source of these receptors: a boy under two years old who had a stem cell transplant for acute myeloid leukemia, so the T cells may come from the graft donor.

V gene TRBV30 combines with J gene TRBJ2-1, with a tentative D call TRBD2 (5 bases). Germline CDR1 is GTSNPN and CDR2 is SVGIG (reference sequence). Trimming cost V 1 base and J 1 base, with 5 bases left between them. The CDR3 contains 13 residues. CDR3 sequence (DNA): TGTGCCTGGAGTGGGGAGTCCTACAATGAGCAGTTCTTC. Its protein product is CAWSGESYNEQFF.

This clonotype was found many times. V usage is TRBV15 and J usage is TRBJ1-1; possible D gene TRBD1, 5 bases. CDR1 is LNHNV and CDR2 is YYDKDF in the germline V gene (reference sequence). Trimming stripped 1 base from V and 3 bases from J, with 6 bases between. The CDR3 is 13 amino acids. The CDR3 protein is CATSRGGDTEAFF. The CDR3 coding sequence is TGTGCCACCAGCAGAGGGGGGGACACTGAAGCTTTCTTT.

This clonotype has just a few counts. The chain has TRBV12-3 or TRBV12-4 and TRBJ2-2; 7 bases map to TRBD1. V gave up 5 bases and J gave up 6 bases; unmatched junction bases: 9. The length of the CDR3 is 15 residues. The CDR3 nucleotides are TGTGCCAGCAGTCACCGGGACAGATATTCCGGGGAGCTGTTTTTT. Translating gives CASSHRDRYSGELFF.

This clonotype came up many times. The DNA of the CDR3 is TGCAGTGCTAGTCGTTTGGGGGAGACCCAGTACTTC. Translation: CSASRLGETQYF. The chain uses TRBV20-1 and TRBJ2-5; D is undetermined. This CDR3 has 12 amino acids. Per germline, CDR1 DFQATT and CDR2 SNEGSKA (reference sequence). V dropped 3 bases and J dropped 5 bases, with 10 bases sitting between them.

The CDR3 loop is CASSVYGNNEQFF. CDR3 coding DNA: TGTGCCAGCAGCGTATACGGTAACAATGAGCAGTTCTTC. The rearrangement links TRBV9 to TRBJ2-1; D not certain. With 1 base removed from V and 5 bases from J, the gap between germline ends came to 7 bases. This CDR3 has 13 amino acids. Germline assignment: CDR1 SGDLS and CDR2 YYNGEE.

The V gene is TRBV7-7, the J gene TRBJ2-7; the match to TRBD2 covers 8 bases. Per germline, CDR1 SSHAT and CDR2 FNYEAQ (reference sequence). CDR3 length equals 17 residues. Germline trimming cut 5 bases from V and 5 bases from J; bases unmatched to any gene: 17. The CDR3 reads CASSLRGSDVAGHEQYV. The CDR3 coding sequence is TGTGCCAGCAGCCTAAGGGGGTCAGATGTAGCGGGGCACGAGCAGTACGTC.

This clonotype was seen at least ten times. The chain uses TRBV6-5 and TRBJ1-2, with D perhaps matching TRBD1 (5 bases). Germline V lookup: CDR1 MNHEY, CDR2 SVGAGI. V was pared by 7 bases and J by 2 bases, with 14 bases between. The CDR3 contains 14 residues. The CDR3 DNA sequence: TGTGCCAGCACCCAGGGACCCCTAAACTATGGCTACACCTTC. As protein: CASTQGPLNYGYTF.

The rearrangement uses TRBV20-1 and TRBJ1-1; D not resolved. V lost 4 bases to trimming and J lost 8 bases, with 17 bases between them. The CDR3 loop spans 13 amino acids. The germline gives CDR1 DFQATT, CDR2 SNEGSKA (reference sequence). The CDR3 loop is CSAKPPAPSEAFF. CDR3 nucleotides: TGCAGTGCTAAACCTCCTGCTCCATCCGAAGCTTTCTTT.

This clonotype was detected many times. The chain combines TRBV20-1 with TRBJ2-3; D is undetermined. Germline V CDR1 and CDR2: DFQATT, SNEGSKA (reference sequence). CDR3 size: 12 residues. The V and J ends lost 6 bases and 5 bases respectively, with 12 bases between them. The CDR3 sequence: CSASDPRDTQYF. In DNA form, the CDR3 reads TGCAGTGCCTCAGACCCTCGAGATACGCAGTATTTT.

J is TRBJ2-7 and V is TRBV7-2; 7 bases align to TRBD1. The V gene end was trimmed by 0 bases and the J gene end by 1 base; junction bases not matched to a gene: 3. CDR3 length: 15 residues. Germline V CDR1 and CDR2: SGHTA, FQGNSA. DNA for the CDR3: TGTGCCAGCAGCTTAGCCGGGACAGAATCCTACGAGCAGTACTTC. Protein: CASSLAGTESYEQYF.

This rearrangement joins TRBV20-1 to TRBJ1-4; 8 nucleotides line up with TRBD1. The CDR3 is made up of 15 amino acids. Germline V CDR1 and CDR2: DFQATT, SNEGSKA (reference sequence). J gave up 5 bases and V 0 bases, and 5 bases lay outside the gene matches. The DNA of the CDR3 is TGCAGTGCTAGAGATGCGAGACAGGGGAATGAAAAACTGTTTTTT. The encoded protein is CSARDARQGNEKLFF.

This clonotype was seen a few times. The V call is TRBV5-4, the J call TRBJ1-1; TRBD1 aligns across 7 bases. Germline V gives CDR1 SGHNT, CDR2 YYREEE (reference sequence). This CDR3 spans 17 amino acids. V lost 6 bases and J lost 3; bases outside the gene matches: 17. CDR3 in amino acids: CASKQRGHRLSYTEAFF. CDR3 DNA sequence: TGTGCCAGCAAACAAAGGGGGCATCGTCTGTCGTACACTGAAGCTTTCTTT. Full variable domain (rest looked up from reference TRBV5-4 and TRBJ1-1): ETGVTQSPTHLIKTRGQQVTLRCSSQSGHNTVSWYQQALGQGPQFIFQYYREEENGRGNFPPRFSGLQFPNYSSELNVNALELDDSALYLCASKQRGHRLSYTEAFFGQGTRLTVV.

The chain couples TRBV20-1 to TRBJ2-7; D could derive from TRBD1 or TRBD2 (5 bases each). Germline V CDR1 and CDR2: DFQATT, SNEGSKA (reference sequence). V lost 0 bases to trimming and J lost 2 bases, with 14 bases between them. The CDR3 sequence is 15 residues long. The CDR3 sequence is CSARDNSRGAYEQYV. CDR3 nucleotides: TGCAGTGCTAGAGATAACAGTCGAGGGGCCTACGAGCAGTACGTC.

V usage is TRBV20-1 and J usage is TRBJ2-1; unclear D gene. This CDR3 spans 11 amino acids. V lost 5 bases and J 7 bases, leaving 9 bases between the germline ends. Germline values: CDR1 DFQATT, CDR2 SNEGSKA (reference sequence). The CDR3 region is CSAARANEQFF. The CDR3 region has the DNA TGCAGTGCTGCCCGGGCGAATGAGCAGTTCTTC.

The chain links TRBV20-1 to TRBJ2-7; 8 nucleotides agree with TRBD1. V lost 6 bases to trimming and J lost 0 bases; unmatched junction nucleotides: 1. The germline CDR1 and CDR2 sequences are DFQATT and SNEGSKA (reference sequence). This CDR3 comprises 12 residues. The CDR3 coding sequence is TGCAGTGCGACAGGGGTCTCCTACGAGCAGTACTTC. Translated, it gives CSATGVSYEQYF.

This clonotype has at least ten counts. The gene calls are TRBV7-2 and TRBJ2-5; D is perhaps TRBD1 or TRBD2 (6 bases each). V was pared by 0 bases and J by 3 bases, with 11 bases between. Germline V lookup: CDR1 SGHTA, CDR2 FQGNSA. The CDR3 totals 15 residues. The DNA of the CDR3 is TGTGCCAGCAGCTTAGCTATTAGGGGGGAAGAGACCCAGTACTTC. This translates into CASSLAIRGEETQYF. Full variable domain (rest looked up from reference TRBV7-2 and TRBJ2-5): GAGVSQSPSNKVTEKGKDVELRCDPISGHTALYWYRQSLGQGLEFLIYFQGNSAPDKSGLPSDRFSAERTGGSVSTLTIQRTQQEDSAVYLCASSLAIRGEETQYFGPGTRLLVL.

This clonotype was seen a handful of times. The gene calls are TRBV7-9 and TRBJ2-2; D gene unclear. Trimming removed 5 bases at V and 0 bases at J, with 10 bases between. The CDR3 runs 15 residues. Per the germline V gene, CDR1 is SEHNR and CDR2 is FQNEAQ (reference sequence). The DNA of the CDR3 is TGTGCCAGCAGCCCCGGACGGGCGAACACCGGGGAGCTGTTTTTT. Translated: CASSPGRANTGELFF.

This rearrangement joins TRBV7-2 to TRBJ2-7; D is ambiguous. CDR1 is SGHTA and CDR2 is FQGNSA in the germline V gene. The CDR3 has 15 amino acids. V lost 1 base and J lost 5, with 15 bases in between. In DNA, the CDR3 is TGTGCCAGCAGCTTAGGGGCAGTCTTCCGGGACGAGCAGTACTTC. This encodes CASSLGAVFRDEQYF.

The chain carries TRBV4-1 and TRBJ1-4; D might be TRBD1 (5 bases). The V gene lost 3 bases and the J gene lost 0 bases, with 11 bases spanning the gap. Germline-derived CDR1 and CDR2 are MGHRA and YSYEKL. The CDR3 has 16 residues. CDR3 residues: CASSQGRVATNEKLFF. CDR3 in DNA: TGCGCCAGCAGCCAGGGACGGGTCGCAACTAATGAAAAACTGTTTTTT.

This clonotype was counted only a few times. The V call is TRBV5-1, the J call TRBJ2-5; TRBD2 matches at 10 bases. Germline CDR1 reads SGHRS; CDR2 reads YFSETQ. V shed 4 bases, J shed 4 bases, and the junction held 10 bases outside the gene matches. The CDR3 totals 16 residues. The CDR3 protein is CASSPRLGLAPETQYF. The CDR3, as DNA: TGCGCCAGCAGCCCTCGTTTGGGACTAGCGCCAGAGACCCAGTACTTC.

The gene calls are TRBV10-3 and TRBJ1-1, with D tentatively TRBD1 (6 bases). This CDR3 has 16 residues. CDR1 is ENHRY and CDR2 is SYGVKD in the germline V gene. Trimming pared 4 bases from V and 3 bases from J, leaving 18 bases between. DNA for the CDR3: TGTGCCATCAGTGGAGCCGTGGGGGCCGGGGACACTGAAGCTTTCTTT. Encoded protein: CAISGAVGAGDTEAFF.

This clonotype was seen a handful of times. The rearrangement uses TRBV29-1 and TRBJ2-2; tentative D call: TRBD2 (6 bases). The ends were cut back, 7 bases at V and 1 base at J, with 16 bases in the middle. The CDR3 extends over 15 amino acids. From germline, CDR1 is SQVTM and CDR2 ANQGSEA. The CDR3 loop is CSARGRAKNTGELFF. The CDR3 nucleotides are TGCAGCGCGCGGGGCCGTGCCAAGAACACCGGGGAGCTGTTTTTT.

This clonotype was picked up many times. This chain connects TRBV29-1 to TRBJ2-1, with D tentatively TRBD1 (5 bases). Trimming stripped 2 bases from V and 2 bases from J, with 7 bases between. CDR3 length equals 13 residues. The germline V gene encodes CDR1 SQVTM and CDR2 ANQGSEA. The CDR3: CSVESGTYNEQFF. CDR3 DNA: TGCAGCGTTGAATCAGGGACCTACAATGAGCAGTTCTTC.

The CDR3 loop reads CASKTSGGRYEQFF. In DNA form, the CDR3 reads TGTGCCAGCAAAACTAGCGGGGGTCGGTATGAGCAGTTCTTC. The J gene is TRBJ2-1, the V gene TRBV6-2 or TRBV6-3, with TRBD2 matching over 11 bases. The length of the CDR3 is 14 residues. The germline gives CDR1 MNHEY, CDR2 SVGEGT. V dropped 7 bases and J dropped 8; count of bases not matched to a gene: 7.